Presented here are 25 T cell receptor beta chains from one specimen sequenced in a study of T cells after somatic rescue of genetic block (dated by TCRdb to 2018 to 2021). The library came from the immunoSEQ multiplex PCR assay. TCRdb took this table from immuneACCESS and kept in-frame rearrangements with V and J called. Such tables lack part of the clones; where checked against another copy, unresolved V genes explain under half of the gap, and the rest is unexplained. The sample table shows approximately 10,000 clones, and approximately 81% are seen once. The ten biggest clones cover roughly 8.5% of the sample. Sequencing input: peripheral blood mononuclear cells (PBMCs). The receptors here all came from a boy aged 5 to 17.

V is TRBV11-3 and J is TRBJ2-3; 9 bases align to TRBD2. This CDR3 comprises 16 residues. The germline V gene encodes CDR1 SGHNT and CDR2 YENEEA. V gave up 1 base and J gave up 2 bases; unmatched junction bases: 4. CDR3 sequence (DNA): TGTGCCAGCAGCTTAGGGTTAGCGGGAGACACAGATACGCAGTATTTT. It yields the protein CASSLGLAGDTDTQYF. Based on the CDR3 plus reference TRBV11-3 and TRBJ2-3, the full variable domain is EAGVVQSPRYKIIEKKQPVAFWCNPISGHNTLYWYLQNLGQGPELLIRYENEEAVDDSQLPKDRFSAERLKGVDSTLKIQPAELGDSAVYLCASSLGLAGDTDTQYFGPGTRLTVL.

This clone was observed a single time. The gene calls are TRBV7-9 and TRBJ2-7, with no clear D. The CDR3 has 15 amino acids. CDR1 SEHNR and CDR2 FQNEAQ come from the germline V gene (reference sequence). Trimming removed 4 bases from V and 2 bases from J, with 15 bases in between. CDR3 in amino acids: CASSSEDGRAYEQYF. The CDR3 DNA sequence: TGTGCCAGCAGCTCAGAGGACGGCCGGGCCTACGAGCAGTACTTC.

This chain links TRBV7-3 with TRBJ2-1; the match to TRBD2 covers 11 bases. J lost 8 bases, V lost 4 bases, and 7 bases had no gene match. The CDR3 consists of 15 residues. The germline V gene has CDR1 SGHTA and CDR2 FQGTGA. Written as DNA, the CDR3 is TGTGCCAGCAGCTCCGATAGCGGGAGGGCCGATGAGCAGTTCTTC. This encodes CASSSDSGRADEQFF.

The V and J genes are TRBV13 and TRBJ1-4, with D hard to call. The CDR3 has 13 residues. Trimming stripped 3 bases from V and 8 bases from J, with 10 bases between. From germline, CDR1 is PRHDT and CDR2 FYEKMQ (reference sequence). The CDR3: CASSLSVGEKLFF. The CDR3, as DNA: TGTGCCAGCAGCTTGTCGGTTGGAGAAAAACTGTTTTTT.

As to this clone: Germline is not matched at one junction end, which may reflect a read error. The same CDR3 arises from other DNA sequences in this sample as well. CDR3 sequence reads: CASSGSPTGELFF. The DNA for the CDR3 is TGCGCCAGCAGTGGGTCCCCAACCGGGGAGCTGTTTTTT. The chain joins TRBV2 to TRBJ2-2; D uncertain. This CDR3 is 13 amino acids long. Germline V lookup: CDR1 SNHLY, CDR2 FYNNEI.

This clone was counted only a few times. V gene TRBV7-2 combines with J gene TRBJ1-4, with 7 bases identical to TRBD1. The CDR3 loop spans 15 amino acids. The J segment lost 0 bases and the V segment lost 5 bases, leaving 3 bases of the junction unmatched. The germline CDR1 and CDR2 sequences are SGHTA and FQGNSA. The DNA for the CDR3 is TGTGCCAGCAGCCTAGGGGGCCCAACTAATGAAAAACTGTTTTTT. This translates into CASSLGGPTNEKLFF.

J is TRBJ2-2 and V is TRBV5-1; D uncertain. Germline V gene data show CDR1 as SGHRS and CDR2 as YFSETQ. V lost 4 bases and J 1 base, leaving 11 bases between the germline ends. This CDR3 has 15 amino acids. CDR3 sequence reads: CASSPRGVNTGELFF. DNA for the CDR3: TGCGCCAGCAGCCCCCGTGGGGTGAACACCGGGGAGCTGTTTTTT.

Of note for this clone: Lacking the conserved final phenylalanine or tryptophan, this CDR3 likely reflects a read error. The chain has TRBV28 and TRBJ1-1, with D tentatively TRBD1 (6 bases). With 5 bases removed from V and 3 bases from J, the gap between germline ends came to 10 bases. CDR1 is MDHEN and CDR2 is SYDVKM in the germline V gene. This CDR3 contains 13 residues. CDR3 DNA sequence: TGTGCCAGCAGTAGGGGGGCCGACACTGAAGCTTTCTCT. The encoded protein is CASSRGADTEAFS.

The rearrangement joins TRBV5-4 to TRBJ1-3; weak D call: TRBD1 (5 bases). With 4 bases removed from V and 4 bases from J, the gap between germline ends came to 18 bases. The germline gives CDR1 SGHNT, CDR2 YYREEE (reference sequence). The length of the CDR3 is 16 residues. Here the CDR3 DNA reads TGTGCCAGCAGCATACAGTCAGGTGGGGCCGGAAACACCATATATTTT. Its protein is CASSIQSGGAGNTIYF.

The V and J genes are TRBV9 and TRBJ1-2, with 7 bases matching TRBD1. Germline values: CDR1 SGDLS, CDR2 YYNGEE. The CDR3 is 15 residues long. Germline trimming cut 0 bases from V and 4 bases from J; bases unmatched to any gene: 6. This CDR3 is CASSVGQGGPYGYTF. The CDR3 DNA follows: TGTGCCAGCAGCGTAGGCCAGGGGGGTCCCTATGGCTACACCTTC.

V gene TRBV28 combines with J gene TRBJ2-5, with D perhaps matching TRBD1 (6 bases). The last part of the DNA fits TRBJ2-7 better; the J call may be wrong. Per germline, CDR1 MDHEN and CDR2 SYDVKM. CDR3 length: 15 amino acids. The CDR3, as DNA: TGTGCCAGCAGTAAGAATGGGGGCCCGTCCTACGAGCAGTACTTC. Translation: CASSKNGGPSYEQYF.

V gene TRBV19 combines with J gene TRBJ2-7; D unclear. Germline assignment: CDR1 LNHDA and CDR2 SQIVND (reference sequence). The CDR3 is made up of 15 amino acids. The ends were cut back, 0 bases at V and 1 base at J, with 10 bases in the middle. CDR3 region: CASSIDPTGSYEQYF. The CDR3, as DNA: TGTGCCAGTAGTATAGATCCAACTGGATCCTACGAGCAGTACTTC.

The chain recombines TRBV5-1 with TRBJ2-5; TRBD2 aligns across 9 bases. CDR1 and CDR2 (germline): SGHRS, YFSETQ. After removal of 5 bases from V and 2 bases from J, the junction contained 1 base not matched to a gene. The CDR3 consists of 13 residues. Here the CDR3 reads CASRSGGQETQYF. Written as DNA, the CDR3 is TGCGCCAGCAGAAGCGGGGGGCAAGAGACCCAGTACTTC.

V and J are TRBV4-2 and TRBJ2-1, with TRBD2 matching over 7 bases. The length of the CDR3 is 15 residues. The germline gives CDR1 LGHNA, CDR2 YNFKEQ. J lost 7 bases, V lost 4 bases, and 10 bases had no gene match. CDR3: CASSRLGEGQNEQFF. The CDR3, as DNA: TGTGCCAGCAGCCGTCTGGGGGAGGGCCAAAATGAGCAGTTCTTC.

The rearrangement joins TRBV5-1 to TRBJ2-3; the match to TRBD1 covers 8 bases. V gave up 4 bases and J gave up 1 base; unmatched junction bases: 8. CDR1 and CDR2 from the germline V gene are SGHRS and YFSETQ. The CDR3 length is 16 residues. The CDR3 sequence is CASSHGQGGGTDTQYF. CDR3 bases: TGCGCCAGCAGCCATGGACAGGGAGGCGGCACAGATACGCAGTATTTT.

The chain combines TRBV6-4 with TRBJ1-5; D is perhaps TRBD1 (6 bases). This CDR3 spans 14 amino acids. V gave up 4 bases and J gave up 2 bases, with 9 bases separating them. In germline, CDR1 is MRHNA, CDR2 SNTAGT. The CDR3 spells CASSADSRNQPQHF. Here the CDR3 DNA reads TGTGCCAGCAGTGCGGACAGCCGCAATCAGCCCCAGCATTTT.

This rearrangement joins TRBV7-9 to TRBJ2-5, with 10 bases identical to TRBD1. J was trimmed by 3 bases and V by 5 bases; bases with no gene match: 3. Per the germline V gene, CDR1 is SEHNR and CDR2 is FQNEAQ (reference sequence). This CDR3 contains 14 residues. The CDR3 here is CASSAGTGEETQYF. In DNA, the CDR3 is TGTGCCAGCAGCGCCGGGACAGGGGAAGAGACCCAGTACTTC.

This clone was detected a few times. The V call is TRBV4-3, the J call TRBJ2-1; the match to TRBD1 covers 9 bases. The V segment lost 4 bases and the J segment 0 bases; nucleotides outside the gene matches: 16. The CDR3 is 20 amino acids. Germline V gene lookup returns CDR1 LGHNA and CDR2 YSLEER. As DNA, the CDR3 is TGCGCCAGCAGCCCGCGGACAGGGGCCGGAGCCCTTAGCTCCTACAATGAGCAGTTCTTC. Translation gives CASSPRTGAGALSSYNEQFF.

The CDR3 region is CASSGLAGRTYNYEQYF. The CDR3, as DNA: TGTGCCAGCAGTGGGTTGGCGGGACGGACCTACAACTACGAGCAGTACTTC. This chain uses TRBV2 with TRBJ2-7, with a weak D call TRBD2 (6 bases). The germline V gene has CDR1 SNHLY and CDR2 FYNNEI. The germline V and J ends were trimmed by 4 bases and 3 bases, with 22 bases remaining between them. The CDR3 covers 17 residues.

The gene calls are TRBV4-3 and TRBJ2-1, with no clear D. This CDR3 is 13 amino acids long. V was shortened by 4 bases and J by 1 base, with 5 bases between the two germline ends. Germline V lookup: CDR1 LGHNA, CDR2 YSLEER. CDR3 DNA: TGCGCCAGCAGCCTTTCTTCCTACAATGAGCAGTTCTTC. It encodes CASSLSSYNEQFF.

The chain joins TRBV5-4 to TRBJ2-5, with D perhaps TRBD1 or TRBD2 (5 bases each). The V and J ends lost 4 bases and 2 bases respectively, with 9 bases between them. CDR1 is SGHNT and CDR2 is YYREEE in the germline V gene (reference sequence). The CDR3 is made up of 13 amino acids. CDR3 region: CASSGDAQETQYF. The CDR3 nucleotides read TGTGCCAGCAGCGGGGACGCTCAAGAGACCCAGTACTTC.

This CDR3 is CASSFGTWRGGETQYF. In DNA form, the CDR3 reads TGTGCCAGCAGCTTTGGTACCTGGCGGGGGGGAGAGACCCAGTACTTC. V and J are TRBV11-2 and TRBJ2-5; TRBD2 agrees at 9 bases. The CDR3 is 16 amino acids. The V gene's germline CDR1 is SGHAT and CDR2 FQNNGV. The V segment lost 3 bases and the J segment 4 bases; nucleotides outside the gene matches: 9.

This chain's CDR3 is CASSSTGDPGETQYF. The CDR3 coding sequence is TGTGCCAGCAGTTCCACAGGGGACCCGGGGGAGACCCAGTACTTC. This chain uses TRBV27 with TRBJ2-5, with 7 bases that match TRBD1. Germline V lookup: CDR1 MNHEY, CDR2 SMNVEV (reference sequence). CDR3 length: 15 residues. The trim removed 4 bases at V and 5 bases at J, leaving 10 bases unmatched.

V usage is TRBV11-2 and J usage is TRBJ2-2; 8 bases align to TRBD2. The CDR3 has 16 amino acids. Germline V gene sequence: CDR1 SGHAT, CDR2 FQNNGV. Trimming at V came to 1 base and at J to 3 bases, leaving 4 bases not matched to a gene. The DNA of the CDR3 is TGTGCCAGCAGCTTAGTGCGGGGGGTGCACACCGGGGAGCTGTTTTTT. Its translation is CASSLVRGVHTGELFF.

V usage is TRBV29-1 and J usage is TRBJ2-2, with 7 bases lining up with TRBD2. CDR3 length: 14 residues. Germline loops: CDR1 SQVTM, CDR2 ANQGSEA. V lost 5 bases, J lost 5 bases, and 8 bases stayed unmatched. CDR3 in amino acids: CSVLAGVHTGELFF. CDR3 DNA: TGCAGCGTTCTCGCGGGAGTTCATACCGGGGAGCTGTTTTTT.